The TCR beta chain under discussion was sequenced for a study of post-analysis software for immune sequencing data (dated by TCRdb to 2013 to 2016). About the investigation overall: Relapsing-remitting, secondary progressive and progressive-relapsing multiple sclerosis were recorded as disease courses, and subtype annotation was lacking for some patients. The patient repertoires were compared against roughly 12 previously published healthy control repertoires obtained from donors aged about 6 to 28 years. A subset of samples was prepared in parallel using single-end sample barcoding, then pooled and co-amplified after Illumina adapter ligation.

Including cysteine and phenylalanine, the CDR3 has 17 amino acids. Only the CDR3 DNA is retained, 51 bases long and in frame from the first base. CDR1 and CDR2 are read off the germline V gene as MNHEY and SVGAGI. V is clipped by 6 bases and J by 3 bases, and the sequence between their germline boundaries is 18 bases long. TCR beta repertoires were profiled from peripheral blood of roughly 13 young patients with multiple sclerosis to demonstrate the VDJtools post-analysis software. The patients with multiple sclerosis were children and adolescents between 6 and 15 years of age. With regard to this clonotype: The antigen this receptor binds is unknown. Base qualities are not provided; no much larger clone lies one nucleotide away.

Results the study describes overall, beyond this receptor: Significantly higher frequencies in patients than in controls were found for five or six TRBV segments, including TRBV5-6, TRBV5-1 and TRBV20-1. The multiple sclerosis patient group was slightly younger than the control group. Direct clustering with F measure revealed strong co-clustering of samples prepared in the same batch, which led to a batch-effect correction. Compared with controls, multiple sclerosis patients had significantly lower normalized Chao1 diversity, a finding suggesting substantial peripheral T-cell clonal expansion.

Libraries came from PCR. Sequencer: Illumina HiSeq 2500. To reduce PCR and sequencing biases, unique molecular identifiers were incorporated into the TCR beta cDNA libraries. Approximately 500,000 cDNA molecules were obtained per 1 to 10 million input T cells, so each molecule approximated one T cell. The patient libraries were prepared and sequenced with the same protocol used for the earlier healthy control dataset. Samples belonging to the same batch were prepared together, multiplexed and sequenced on a shared HiSeq lane. As for the authors' bioinformatics: MIGEC handled the raw barcoded reads, throwing out single-read molecular identifier groups before consensus assembly and CDR3 extraction. Clonotype tables were post-analysed with VDJtools, and diversity was normalized by down-sampling all datasets to the smallest sample size. In repertoire overlap clustering, CDR3 amino acid sequences, but not nucleotide sequences, were matched to correct batch-related cross-sample contamination. The raw public reads went through TCRdb reprocessing: fastp at Q25, MiXCR clone calling, in-frame beta chains kept. Duplicate CDR3 protein sequences are folded into a single record with the most common DNA and genes. TCRdb, rather than the study authors, made the V and J calls. The sample table lists under 650,000 distinct CDR3 sequences, 44% of them with a count of one. The ten largest clones take up more than 1.5% of the sample.

The rearranged chain carries TRBV6-5 and TRBJ1-6; TRBD1 is possibly the D segment (6 matching bases). The sequence came from a girl between 10 and 17 years old with multiple sclerosis. Sequences were obtained from blood. The DNA reads as follows: TGTGCCAGCAGCTACACGGCATCGGACAGCTATAATTCACCCCTCCACTTT. It translates as CASSYTASDSYNSPLHF.